The 26 T cell receptor beta chains below all came from one sample that was sequenced in a study of cytomegalovirus exposure and HLA in healthy donors. Vbeta (60) and Jbeta (13) primers were used in the PCR. Method: immunoSEQ multiplex PCR; TCRdb's copy keeps in-frame clones and lacks some. The repertoire includes 150,000 to 180,000 clones, more than 75% of them detected once, and roughly 5.5% sits in the top ten. The sample was PBMCs. The receptor set was obtained from a woman aged 40 to 50 in good health and CMV-seropositive.

The V gene is TRBV15, the J gene TRBJ2-7; D is unclear. Germline CDR1 reads LNHNV; CDR2 reads YYDKDF (reference sequence). V was trimmed by 1 base and J by 1 base, leaving 5 bases between them. This CDR3 region has 13 residues. The CDR3 DNA sequence: TGTGCCACCAGCAGAGGGAGTTCCTACGAGCAGTACTTC. This codes for CATSRGSSYEQYF.

The CDR3 region is CASSSGGGPYEQYF. In DNA, the CDR3 is TGTGCCAGCAGTTCAGGGGGTGGCCCCTACGAGCAGTACTTC. The chain couples TRBV2 to TRBJ2-7; TRBD1 matches at 7 bases. The length of the CDR3 is 14 residues. CDR1 SNHLY and CDR2 FYNNEI come from the germline V gene. Trimming at V came to 5 bases and at J to 2 bases, leaving 6 bases not matched to a gene.

This CDR3 is CASRGTGYAFF. CDR3 DNA sequence: TGTGCCAGCAGGGGGACAGGGTATGCTTTCTTT. The chain employs TRBV16 and TRBJ1-1, with 9 bases that match TRBD1. CDR3 length: 11 residues. V lost 6 bases to trimming and J lost 11 bases; unmatched junction nucleotides: 4. The germline V gene encodes CDR1 KGHSY and CDR2 FQNENV.

V gene TRBV30 combines with J gene TRBJ1-1; no clear D gene. CDR3 length: 13 amino acids. Trimming cost V 5 bases and J 11 bases, with 21 bases left between them. From germline, CDR1 is GTSNPN and CDR2 SVGIG (reference sequence). Here the CDR3 DNA reads TGTGCCTGGGGCTGGACTGAGGGTGTAGGGGCTTTCTTT. This codes for CAWGWTEGVGAFF.

The CDR3 DNA follows: TGTGCCAGCAGCAAACGACAGCCTGGACTAGCGGGAGTTCGCTCCTACAATGAGCAGTTCTTC. It encodes CASSKRQPGLAGVRSYNEQFF. V gene TRBV2 combines with J gene TRBJ2-1; 13 positions agree with TRBD2. The germline gives CDR1 SNHLY, CDR2 FYNNEI. The V gene end was trimmed by 6 bases and the J gene end by 0 bases; junction bases not matched to a gene: 17. The CDR3 consists of 21 residues.

This clone was recorded only once. The J gene is TRBJ2-7, the V gene TRBV28; D is possibly TRBD2 (7 bases). This CDR3 spans 14 amino acids. Trimming removed 2 bases at V and 2 bases at J, with 10 bases between. CDR1 MDHEN and CDR2 SYDVKM come from the germline V gene. The DNA for the CDR3 is TGTGCCAGCAGTTTACGGGGGGCACCCTACGAGCAGTACTTC. Amino acids: CASSLRGAPYEQYF.

Here the CDR3 DNA reads TGTGCCAGCGCCCGGACAGAGCTGGCCTACGAGCAGTACTTC. This translates into CASARTELAYEQYF. The chain recombines TRBV7-2 with TRBJ2-7, with D tentatively TRBD1 (6 bases). V lost 8 bases and J lost 2, with 16 bases in between. The length of the CDR3 is 14 residues. The germline V gene encodes CDR1 SGHTA and CDR2 FQGNSA.

The rearrangement links TRBV7-9 to TRBJ1-2; a possible D gene is TRBD1 (5 bases). Trimming shortened V by 8 bases and J by 4 bases, and 20 bases separated the two germline ends. The length of the CDR3 is 15 residues. Germline CDR1 reads SEHNR; CDR2 reads FQNEAQ (reference sequence). The CDR3: CASDSTRREGYGYTF. The CDR3 DNA sequence: TGTGCCAGCGATTCGACCCGCAGGGAAGGCTATGGCTACACCTTC.

This clone showed up many times. V gene TRBV15 combines with J gene TRBJ1-1; D gene uncertain. Germline V lookup: CDR1 LNHNV, CDR2 YYDKDF (reference sequence). V was clipped by 6 bases and J by 8 bases, with 16 bases between them. This CDR3 is built from 13 residues. CDR3 DNA sequence: TGTGCCACCAGTTTAGGCAGCCTCGGGGAAGCTTTCTTT. This gives the protein CATSLGSLGEAFF.

The CDR3 region has the DNA TGCGCCAGCAGCTTGTTTCGAGGGAACGTTGGAGGGGATGAGCAGTTCTTC. Protein sequence: CASSLFRGNVGGDEQFF. The V and J genes are TRBV5-1 and TRBJ2-1, with D perhaps TRBD2 (6 bases). Trimming shortened V by 1 base and J by 8 bases, and 22 bases separated the two germline ends. There are 17 residues in the CDR3. Germline V lookup: CDR1 SGHRS, CDR2 YFSETQ. Together with reference TRBV5-1 and TRBJ2-1, the CDR3 gives the full variable domain: KAGVTQTPRYLIKTRGQQVTLSCSPISGHRSVSWYQQTPGQGLQFLFEYFSETQRNKGNFPGRFSGRQFSNSRSEMNVSTLELGDSALYLCASSLFRGNVGGDEQFFGPGTRLTVL.

DNA of the CDR3: TGTGCCAGCAGCTTGGTAGCGGGCTCCGATGAGCAGTTCTTC. It translates to CASSLVAGSDEQFF. The J gene is TRBJ2-1, the V gene TRBV11-3; 7 bases fit TRBD2. The CDR3 consists of 14 residues. V was clipped by 3 bases and J by 8 bases; unmatched bases: 7. Germline V gene sequence: CDR1 SGHNT, CDR2 YENEEA.

The V and J genes are TRBV19 and TRBJ2-1; 7 bases line up with TRBD1. This CDR3 region has 14 residues. CDR1 is LNHDA and CDR2 is SQIVND in the germline V gene (reference sequence). V shed 6 bases and J 2 bases; nucleotides not matched to a gene: 4. CDR3 loop: CASSLGQPYNEQFF. CDR3 nucleotide sequence: TGTGCCAGTAGCCTGGGACAGCCCTACAATGAGCAGTTCTTC.

The rearrangement uses TRBV7-8 and TRBJ1-2; 8 bases match TRBD1. Trimming at V came to 4 bases and at J to 8 bases, leaving 9 bases not matched to a gene. The germline gives CDR1 SGHVS, CDR2 FQNEAQ. CDR3 length: 14 residues. The CDR3 bases are TGTGCCAGCAGCTCGAATCAGGGGGCGCGGGGCTACACCTTC. Its translation is CASSSNQGARGYTF.

The chain employs TRBV14 and TRBJ2-5; TRBD2 matches 9 bases. V shed 4 bases, J shed 2 bases, and the junction held 20 bases outside the gene matches. The CDR3 contains 20 residues. Looked up from germline, CDR1 is SGHDN and CDR2 is FVKESK. CDR3 nucleotide sequence: TGTGCCAGCAGCCGTAAGGGGACGGCGGGAGGGGGATTGAGGCAAGAGACCCAGTACTTC. Translation: CASSRKGTAGGGLRQETQYF.

This clone appeared a few times. The chain is built from TRBV7-9 and TRBJ2-1; 15 bases line up with TRBD2. The CDR3 sequence is 17 residues long. The germline CDR1 and CDR2 sequences are SEHNR and FQNEAQ (reference sequence). V shed 1 base, J shed 5 bases, and the junction held 3 bases outside the gene matches. CDR3 sequence (DNA): TGTGCCAGCAGCTTAGGGAGGACTAGCGGGAGGGACAATGAGCAGTTCTTC. Protein sequence: CASSLGRTSGRDNEQFF.

This chain connects TRBV6-5 to TRBJ1-2; no clear D gene. Germline loops: CDR1 MNHEY, CDR2 SVGAGI. The CDR3 contains 13 residues. The V and J ends lost 8 bases and 3 bases respectively, with 13 bases between them. The CDR3 region has the DNA TGTGCCAGCCGCTCCGGGTTGGACTATGGCTACACCTTC. This sequence encodes CASRSGLDYGYTF.

This chain links TRBV30 with TRBJ2-1, with 10 bases aligning to TRBD2. CDR3 size: 15 residues. V trimming: 1 base; J trimming: 7 bases; junction bases outside the gene matches: 7. Looked up from germline, CDR1 is GTSNPN and CDR2 is SVGIG (reference sequence). CDR3 loop: CAWSDQLAGQNEQFF. In nucleotides, the CDR3 is TGTGCCTGGAGTGATCAACTAGCGGGACAGAATGAGCAGTTCTTC.

The chain has TRBV11-2 and TRBJ2-1, with TRBD1 matching 8 bases. V lost 5 bases and J lost 8; bases outside the gene matches: 11. This CDR3 has 15 amino acids. Germline values: CDR1 SGHAT, CDR2 FQNNGV. Here the CDR3 reads CASSPDRGTYDEQFF. The CDR3 DNA is TGTGCCAGCAGCCCCGACAGGGGAACCTATGATGAGCAGTTCTTC.

This clone was seen only a few times. The V gene is TRBV2, the J gene TRBJ2-1; TRBD2 aligns across 9 bases. Germline V gives CDR1 SNHLY, CDR2 FYNNEI. Unmatched junction bases numbered 6, after V lost 6 bases and J lost 3 bases. This CDR3 spans 15 amino acids. CDR3 nucleotides: TGTGCCAGCAGGGCGGGACTAGCCCTCTACAATGAGCAGTTCTTC. Translation gives CASRAGLALYNEQFF.

The chain is built from TRBV6-4 and TRBJ2-1; 7 bases line up with TRBD1. The length of the CDR3 is 16 residues. Per germline, CDR1 MRHNA and CDR2 SNTAGT. The V and J ends lost 2 bases and 7 bases, in that order; junction bases with no gene match: 11. The CDR3 bases are TGTGCCAGCAGTGACGCCGGGACAGCAAAAGGGAATGAGCAGTTCTTC. Protein: CASSDAGTAKGNEQFF.

This clone was detected a few times. The rearrangement links TRBV11-3 to TRBJ1-4; D not resolved. V lost 5 bases, J lost 0 bases, and 13 bases lay in between. CDR1 and CDR2 from the germline V gene are SGHNT and YENEEA. This CDR3 is built from 16 residues. CDR3 loop: CASSLRWEATNEKLFF. The CDR3 DNA reads as TGTGCCAGCAGCCTAAGATGGGAGGCAACTAATGAAAAACTGTTTTTT. Full variable domain (rest looked up from reference TRBV11-3 and TRBJ1-4): EAGVVQSPRYKIIEKKQPVAFWCNPISGHNTLYWYLQNLGQGPELLIRYENEEAVDDSQLPKDRFSAERLKGVDSTLKIQPAELGDSAVYLCASSLRWEATNEKLFFGSGTQLSVL.

The chain carries TRBV19 and TRBJ2-7; the D is unclear. Per germline, CDR1 LNHDA and CDR2 SQIVND (reference sequence). The V and J ends lost 0 bases and 7 bases respectively, with 16 bases between them. This CDR3 region has 15 residues. CDR3 protein: CASSIDFPISREQYF. The CDR3 bases are TGTGCCAGTAGTATAGATTTCCCCATCTCCCGGGAGCAGTACTTC.

V and J are TRBV10-3 and TRBJ1-1, with 8 nucleotides matching TRBD1. V trimming: 6 bases; J trimming: 4 bases; junction bases outside the gene matches: 4. The CDR3 covers 13 residues. CDR1 is ENHRY and CDR2 is SYGVKD in the germline V gene. The chain's CDR3 is CAIRGQASTEAFF. CDR3 DNA: TGTGCCATCAGGGGACAGGCAAGCACTGAAGCTTTCTTT.

The CDR3, as DNA: TGTGCCAGCAGCTTTGCAGGGGGTATGGAAAAACTGTTTTTT. It translates to CASSFAGGMEKLFF. This rearrangement joins TRBV7-2 to TRBJ1-4, with 7 positions matching TRBD1. Germline CDR1 reads SGHTA; CDR2 reads FQGNSA. The CDR3 runs 14 residues. After removal of 3 bases from V and 8 bases from J, the junction contained 6 bases not matched to a gene.

The V gene is TRBV19, the J gene TRBJ1-1, with D possibly being TRBD1 (5 bases). This CDR3 has 14 residues. Germline V CDR1 and CDR2: LNHDA, SQIVND (reference sequence). Trimming left V 7 bases short and J 1 base short, with 13 bases between. The CDR3 is CASKMGQGNTEAFF. The CDR3 DNA sequence: TGTGCCAGTAAAATGGGGCAGGGGAACACTGAAGCTTTCTTT.

The chain has TRBV27 and TRBJ1-2; 9 nucleotides match TRBD1. CDR3 size: 15 residues. Trimming removed 2 bases from V and 4 bases from J; junction bases left unmatched: 5. Germline V gene data show CDR1 as MNHEY and CDR2 as SMNVEV (reference sequence). CDR3 sequence: CASSLGGTGSYGYTF. DNA of the CDR3: TGTGCCAGCAGTTTAGGAGGGACAGGGTCCTATGGCTACACCTTC.